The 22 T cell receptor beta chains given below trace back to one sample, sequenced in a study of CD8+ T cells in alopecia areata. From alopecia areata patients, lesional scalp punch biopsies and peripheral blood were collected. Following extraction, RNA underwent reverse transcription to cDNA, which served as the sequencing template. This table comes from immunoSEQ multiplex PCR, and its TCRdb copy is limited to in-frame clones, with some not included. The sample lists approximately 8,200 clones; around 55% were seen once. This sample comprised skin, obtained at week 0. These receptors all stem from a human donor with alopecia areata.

CDR3 DNA sequence: TGTGCCAGCAGCTTTCGAGGACTAGGAATTCAGTACTTC. Its protein product is CASSFRGLGIQYF. The rearrangement uses TRBV5-4 and TRBJ2-4; 7 bases line up with TRBD2. Trimming cost V 2 bases and J 10 bases; bases outside gene matches: 6. The CDR3 contains 13 residues. CDR1 and CDR2 from the germline V gene are SGHNT and YYREEE (reference sequence).

The DNA for the CDR3 is TGTGCCAGCAGTTTAAGGGGGGATACGCAGTATTTT. Translating it yields CASSLRGDTQYF. The chain couples TRBV27 to TRBJ2-3; D might be TRBD1 (6 bases). Germline values: CDR1 MNHEY, CDR2 SMNVEV (reference sequence). Trimming took 2 bases from V and 6 from J, leaving 6 bases between them. This CDR3 is 12 amino acids long.

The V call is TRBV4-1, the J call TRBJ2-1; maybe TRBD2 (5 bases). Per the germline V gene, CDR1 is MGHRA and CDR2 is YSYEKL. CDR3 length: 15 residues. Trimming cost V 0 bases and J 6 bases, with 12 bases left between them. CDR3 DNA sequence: TGCGCCAGCAGCCAAGAAGGAGGCGCGGGCAATGAGCAGTTCTTC. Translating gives CASSQEGGAGNEQFF.

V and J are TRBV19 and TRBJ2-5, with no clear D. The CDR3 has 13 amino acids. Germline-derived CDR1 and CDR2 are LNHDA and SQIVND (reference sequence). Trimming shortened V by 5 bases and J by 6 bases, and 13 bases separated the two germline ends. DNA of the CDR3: TGTGCCAGTAGTGTTGGTACGGTCCAGACCCAGTACTTC. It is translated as CASSVGTVQTQYF.

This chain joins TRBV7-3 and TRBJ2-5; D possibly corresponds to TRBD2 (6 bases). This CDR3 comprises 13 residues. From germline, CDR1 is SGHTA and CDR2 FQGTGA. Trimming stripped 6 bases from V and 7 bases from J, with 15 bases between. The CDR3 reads CASRLSEGGTQYF. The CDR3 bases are TGTGCCAGCAGACTCTCGGAGGGAGGGACCCAGTACTTC. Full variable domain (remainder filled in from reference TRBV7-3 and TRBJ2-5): GAGVSQTPSNKVTEKGKYVELRCDPISGHTALYWYRQSLGQGPEFLIYFQGTGAADDSGLPNDRFFAVRPEGSVSTLKIQRTERGDSAVYLCASRLSEGGTQYFGPGTRLLVL.

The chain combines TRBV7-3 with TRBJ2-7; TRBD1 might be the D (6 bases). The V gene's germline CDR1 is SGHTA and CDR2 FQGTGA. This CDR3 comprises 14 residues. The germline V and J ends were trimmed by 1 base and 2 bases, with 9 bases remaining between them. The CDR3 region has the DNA TGTGCCAGCAGCTTAATCCAGGGGCCCTACGAGCAGTACTTC. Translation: CASSLIQGPYEQYF.

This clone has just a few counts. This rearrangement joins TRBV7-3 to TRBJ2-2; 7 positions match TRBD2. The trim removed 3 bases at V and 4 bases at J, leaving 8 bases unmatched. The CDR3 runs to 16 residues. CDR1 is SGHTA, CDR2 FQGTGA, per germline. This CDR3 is CASSLSSGHRTGELFF. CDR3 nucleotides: TGTGCCAGCAGCTTGAGTAGCGGGCATCGCACCGGGGAGCTGTTTTTT.

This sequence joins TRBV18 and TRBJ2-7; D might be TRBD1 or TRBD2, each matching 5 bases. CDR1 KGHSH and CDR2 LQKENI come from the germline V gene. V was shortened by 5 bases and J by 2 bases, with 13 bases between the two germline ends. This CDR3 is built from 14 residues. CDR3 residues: CASSSMGRPYEQYF. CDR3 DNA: TGTGCCAGCTCAAGTATGGGACGGCCCTACGAGCAGTACTTC.

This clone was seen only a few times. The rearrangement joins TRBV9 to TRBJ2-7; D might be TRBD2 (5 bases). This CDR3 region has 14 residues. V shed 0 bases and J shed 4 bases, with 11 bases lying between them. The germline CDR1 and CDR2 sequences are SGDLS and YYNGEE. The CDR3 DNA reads TGTGCCAGCAGCGTAGGCTCCGGGGAGTACGAGCAGTACTTC. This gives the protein CASSVGSGEYEQYF. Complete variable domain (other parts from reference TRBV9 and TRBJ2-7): DSGVTQTPKHLITATGQRVTLRCSPRSGDLSVYWYQQSLDQGLQFLIQYYNGEERAKGNILERFSAQQFPDLHSELNLSSLELGDSALYFCASSVGSGEYEQYFGPGTRLTVT.

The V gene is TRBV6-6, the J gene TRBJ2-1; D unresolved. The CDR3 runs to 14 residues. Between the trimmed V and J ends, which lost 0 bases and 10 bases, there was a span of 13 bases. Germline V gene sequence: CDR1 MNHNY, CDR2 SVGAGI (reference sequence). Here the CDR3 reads CASSYSKSSMEQFF. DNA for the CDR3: TGTGCCAGCAGTTACTCGAAATCCAGCATGGAGCAGTTCTTC.

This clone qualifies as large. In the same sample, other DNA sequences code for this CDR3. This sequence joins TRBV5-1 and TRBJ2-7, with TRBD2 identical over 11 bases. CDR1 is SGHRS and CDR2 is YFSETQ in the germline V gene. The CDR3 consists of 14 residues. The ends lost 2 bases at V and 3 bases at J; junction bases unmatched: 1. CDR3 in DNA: TGCGCCAGCAGCTTTGGGACTAGCGGCTACGAGCAGTACTTC. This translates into CASSFGTSGYEQYF.

The CDR3 DNA sequence: TGTGCCAGCAGCAAAGTTGTGGACCGCTCCTACAATGAGCAGTTCTTC. Its translation is CASSKVVDRSYNEQFF. This chain connects TRBV21-1 to TRBJ2-1. TRBV21-1 is a recognized pseudogene. The CDR3 covers 16 residues.

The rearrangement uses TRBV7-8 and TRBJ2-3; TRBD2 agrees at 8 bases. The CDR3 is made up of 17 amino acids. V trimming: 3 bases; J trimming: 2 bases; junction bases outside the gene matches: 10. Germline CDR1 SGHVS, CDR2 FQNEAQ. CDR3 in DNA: TGTGCCAGCAGCTTTAGGTCCGCGGGAGGTAACACAGATACGCAGTATTTT. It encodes CASSFRSAGGNTDTQYF. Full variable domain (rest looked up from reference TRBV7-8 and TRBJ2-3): GAGVSQSPRYKVAKRGQDVALRCDPISGHVSLFWYQQALGQGPEFLTYFQNEAQLDKSGLPSDRFFAERPEGSVSTLKIQRTQQEDSAVYLCASSFRSAGGNTDTQYFGPGTRLTVL.

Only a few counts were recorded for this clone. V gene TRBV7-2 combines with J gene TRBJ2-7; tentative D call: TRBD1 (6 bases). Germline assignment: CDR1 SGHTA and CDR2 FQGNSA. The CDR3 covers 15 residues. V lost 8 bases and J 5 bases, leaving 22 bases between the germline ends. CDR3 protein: CASGPDWGLADEQYF. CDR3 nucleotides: TGTGCCAGCGGCCCGGATTGGGGGCTGGCCGACGAGCAGTACTTC.

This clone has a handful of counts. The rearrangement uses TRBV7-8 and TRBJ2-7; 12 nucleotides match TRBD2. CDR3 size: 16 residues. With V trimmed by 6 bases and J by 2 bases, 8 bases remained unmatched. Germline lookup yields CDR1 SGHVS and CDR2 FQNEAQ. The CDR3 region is CASSIQRLAGAYEQYF. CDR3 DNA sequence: TGTGCCAGCAGTATTCAGAGACTAGCGGGAGCCTACGAGCAGTACTTC.

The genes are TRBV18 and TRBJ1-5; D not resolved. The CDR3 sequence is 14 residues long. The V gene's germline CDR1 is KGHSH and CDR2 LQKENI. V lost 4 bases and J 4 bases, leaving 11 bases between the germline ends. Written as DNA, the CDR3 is TGTGCCAGCTCACTCGAAGACGGGAATCAGCCCCAGCATTTT. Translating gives CASSLEDGNQPQHF.

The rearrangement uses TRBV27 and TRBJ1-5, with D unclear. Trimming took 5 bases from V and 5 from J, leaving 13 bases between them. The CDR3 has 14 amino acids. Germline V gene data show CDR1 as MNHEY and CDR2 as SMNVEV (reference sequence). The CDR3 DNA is TGTGCCAGCAGTCCCCTACGGGAAGATCAGCCCCAGCATTTT. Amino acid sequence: CASSPLREDQPQHF.

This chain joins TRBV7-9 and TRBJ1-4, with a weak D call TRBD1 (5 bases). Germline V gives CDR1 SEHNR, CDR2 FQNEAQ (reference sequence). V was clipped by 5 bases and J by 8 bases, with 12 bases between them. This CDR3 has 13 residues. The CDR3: CASSPRGSEKLFF. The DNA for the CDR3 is TGTGCCAGCAGCCCCCGGGGCAGCGAAAAACTGTTTTTT.

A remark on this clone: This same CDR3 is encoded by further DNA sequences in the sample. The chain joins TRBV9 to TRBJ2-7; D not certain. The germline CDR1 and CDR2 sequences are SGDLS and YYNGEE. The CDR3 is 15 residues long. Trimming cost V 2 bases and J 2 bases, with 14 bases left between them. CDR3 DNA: TGTGCCAGCAGCGTGATAGCAGGCCCCGCCTACGAGCAGTACTTC. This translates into CASSVIAGPAYEQYF.

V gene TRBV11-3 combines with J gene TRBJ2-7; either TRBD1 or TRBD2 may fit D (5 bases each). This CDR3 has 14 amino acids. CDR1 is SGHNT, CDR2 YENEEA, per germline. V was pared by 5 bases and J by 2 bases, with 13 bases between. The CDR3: CASSGKGTPYEQYF. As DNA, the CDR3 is TGTGCCAGCAGCGGGAAGGGGACCCCCTACGAGCAGTACTTC.

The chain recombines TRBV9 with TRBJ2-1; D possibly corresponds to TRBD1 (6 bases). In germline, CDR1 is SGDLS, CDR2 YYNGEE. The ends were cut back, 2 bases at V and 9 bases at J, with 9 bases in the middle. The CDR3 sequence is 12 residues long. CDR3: CASSVTGVEQFF. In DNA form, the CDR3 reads TGTGCCAGCAGCGTGACAGGCGTTGAGCAGTTCTTC.

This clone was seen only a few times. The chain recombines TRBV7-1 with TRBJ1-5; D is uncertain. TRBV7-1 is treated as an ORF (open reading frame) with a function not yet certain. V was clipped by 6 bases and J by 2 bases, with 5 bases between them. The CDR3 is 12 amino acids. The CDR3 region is CASRVGNQPQHF. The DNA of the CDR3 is TGTGCCAGCAGGGTTGGCAATCAGCCCCAGCATTTT.